The 32 T cell receptor beta chains below come from one sample, sequenced in a study of T cell responses to AZD1222 COVID-19 vaccine. Clones were read by immunoSEQ multiplex PCR, and TCRdb kept only the in-frame ones, dropping some. This table holds roughly 170,000 clones, about 86% found once. Material: peripheral blood, obtained on day 0 of AZD1222 vaccination. These TCRs come from an adult in good health.

This chain links TRBV5-1 with TRBJ2-1, with D tentatively TRBD2 (6 bases). The CDR3 sequence is 13 residues long. V was trimmed by 1 base and J by 8 bases, leaving 10 bases between them. Per the germline V gene, CDR1 is SGHRS and CDR2 is YFSETQ. The CDR3 reads CASSLLGGDEQFF. The CDR3 nucleotides are TGCGCCAGCAGCTTGTTGGGGGGAGATGAGCAGTTCTTC.

The rearrangement links TRBV5-1 to TRBJ1-1; D gene ambiguous. V was shortened by 0 bases and J by 1 base, with 10 bases between the two germline ends. The CDR3 consists of 15 residues. Germline assignment: CDR1 SGHRS and CDR2 YFSETQ. The CDR3 loop reads CASSLARGGNTEAFF. The DNA of the CDR3 is TGCGCCAGCAGCTTGGCTCGTGGTGGGAACACTGAAGCTTTCTTT. Supplemented by reference TRBV5-1 and TRBJ1-1, the full variable domain reads KAGVTQTPRYLIKTRGQQVTLSCSPISGHRSVSWYQQTPGQGLQFLFEYFSETQRNKGNFPGRFSGRQFSNSRSEMNVSTLELGDSALYLCASSLARGGNTEAFFGQGTRLTVV.

The CDR3 region has the DNA TGTGCCAGCAGTGGGGGTCGAGGTGTTCAGCCCCAGCATTTT. This sequence encodes CASSGGRGVQPQHF. V usage is TRBV2 and J usage is TRBJ1-5; D uncertain. The V end was cut by 4 bases, the J end by 6 bases, with 13 bases between. The CDR3 has 14 amino acids. The V gene's germline CDR1 is SNHLY and CDR2 FYNNEI.

J is TRBJ1-1 and V is TRBV4-3, with no clear D. Per the germline V gene, CDR1 is LGHNA and CDR2 is YSLEER. CDR3 length equals 14 residues. The V and J ends lost 0 bases and 0 bases respectively, with 5 bases between them. Here the CDR3 reads CASSQDQLNTEAFF. CDR3 DNA sequence: TGCGCCAGCAGCCAAGATCAGTTGAACACTGAAGCTTTCTTT.

In DNA form, the CDR3 reads TGTGCCAGTAGTATACCCGGGGGTGGGAACACTGAAGCTTTCTTT. Its protein product is CASSIPGGGNTEAFF. The gene calls are TRBV19 and TRBJ1-1, with a weak D call TRBD1 (5 bases). The CDR3 contains 15 residues. The V and J ends lost 2 bases and 1 base respectively, with 11 bases between them. Germline CDR1 is LNHDA and CDR2 is SQIVND (reference sequence). Using reference TRBV19 and TRBJ1-1 for the parts outside the CDR3, the full variable domain is DGGITQSPKYLFRKEGQNVTLSCEQNLNHDAMYWYRQDPGQGLRLIYYSQIVNDFQKGDIAEGYSVSREKKESFPLTVTSAQKNPTAFYLCASSIPGGGNTEAFFGQGTRLTVV.

This clone was counted between two and nine times. V usage is TRBV7-8 and J usage is TRBJ1-4, with 10 bases matching TRBD1. The CDR3 totals 17 residues. In germline, CDR1 is SGHVS, CDR2 FQNEAQ. V was clipped by 3 bases and J by 4 bases; unmatched bases: 8. This CDR3 reads CASSFGQGGVGNEKLFF. The CDR3 DNA sequence: TGTGCCAGCAGCTTCGGACAGGGGGGAGTGGGTAATGAAAAACTGTTTTTT. Together with reference TRBV7-8 and TRBJ1-4, the CDR3 gives the full variable domain: GAGVSQSPRYKVAKRGQDVALRCDPISGHVSLFWYQQALGQGPEFLTYFQNEAQLDKSGLPSDRFFAERPEGSVSTLKIQRTQQEDSAVYLCASSFGQGGVGNEKLFFGSGTQLSVL.

CDR3 amino acids: CASSQRGALAKNIQYF. The CDR3 DNA reads as TGTGCCAGCAGCCAAAGAGGGGCCCTAGCCAAAAACATTCAGTACTTC. J is TRBJ2-4 and V is TRBV3-1 (or the pseudogene TRBV3-2); D possibly uses TRBD1 or TRBD2 (5 bases each). Germline loops: CDR1 LGHDT, CDR2 YNNKEL (reference sequence). The CDR3 sequence is 16 residues long. V lost 2 bases and J 0 bases, leaving 11 bases between the germline ends.

The rearrangement joins TRBV11-2 to TRBJ2-2, with 7 bases lining up with TRBD1. The germline CDR1 and CDR2 sequences are SGHAT and FQNNGV. The CDR3 extends over 15 amino acids. Germline trimming cut 3 bases from V and 0 bases from J; bases unmatched to any gene: 1. The CDR3 region is CASSLGQTNTGELFF. In DNA, the CDR3 is TGTGCCAGCAGCTTGGGACAGACGAACACCGGGGAGCTGTTTTTT.

This sequence joins TRBV29-1 and TRBJ1-3; the match to TRBD1 covers 11 bases. In germline, CDR1 is SQVTM, CDR2 ANQGSEA. The CDR3 runs to 15 residues. V was clipped by 6 bases and J by 3 bases; unmatched bases: 7. CDR3 nucleotides: TGCAGCGTCGCCGGGACAGGGGGAGGTGGAAACACCATATATTTT. It specifies CSVAGTGGGGNTIYF.

This chain joins TRBV9 and TRBJ2-6; D not resolved. The CDR3 sequence is 17 residues long. V dropped 1 base and J dropped 1 base, with 12 bases sitting between them. The germline CDR1 and CDR2 sequences are SGDLS and YYNGEE. This chain's CDR3 is CASSVSWTTSGANVLTF. The CDR3 DNA sequence: TGTGCCAGCAGCGTAAGTTGGACCACTTCTGGGGCCAACGTCCTGACTTTC.

The J gene is TRBJ2-3, the V gene TRBV3-1 (or the pseudogene TRBV3-2); 7 positions agree with TRBD1. J gave up 4 bases and V 0 bases, and 7 bases lay outside the gene matches. Germline lookup yields CDR1 LGHDT and CDR2 YNNKEL (reference sequence). This CDR3 has 16 residues. The CDR3, as DNA: TGTGCCAGCAGCCAAGAAAAGGGGGCGCAGGCAGATACGCAGTATTTT. Translation: CASSQEKGAQADTQYF.

The chain recombines TRBV30 with TRBJ2-1; D not certain. From germline, CDR1 is GTSNPN and CDR2 SVGIG (reference sequence). This CDR3 region has 14 residues. Trimming removed 3 bases at V and 0 bases at J, with 9 bases between. Here the CDR3 reads CAWRALSSYNEQFF. CDR3 bases: TGTGCCTGGAGGGCTCTTAGCTCCTACAATGAGCAGTTCTTC. The variable domain in full, completed from reference TRBV30 and TRBJ2-1, reads SQTIHQWPATLVQPVGSPLSLECTVEGTSNPNLYWYRQAAGRGLQLLFYSVGIGQISSEVPQNLSASRPQDRQFILSSKKLLLSDSGFYLCAWRALSSYNEQFFGPGTRLTVL.

The CDR3 loop reads CASSLAGQHYGYTF. CDR3 DNA: TGTGCCAGCAGCTTAGCCGGACAGCACTATGGCTACACCTTC. V gene TRBV11-2 combines with J gene TRBJ1-2, with D possibly TRBD1 on 6 matching bases. From germline, CDR1 is SGHAT and CDR2 FQNNGV. The CDR3 loop spans 14 amino acids. Trimming left V 1 base short and J 3 bases short, with 9 bases between.

The table lists this clone with many counts. The rearrangement links TRBV11-2 to TRBJ2-1, with D possibly being TRBD1 (5 bases). This CDR3 has 17 residues. CDR1 and CDR2 from the germline V gene are SGHAT and FQNNGV. V lost 0 bases and J 6 bases, leaving 18 bases between the germline ends. CDR3 residues: CASSLESAGFKGNEQFF. The CDR3 region has the DNA TGTGCCAGCAGCTTAGAATCGGCAGGGTTTAAGGGCAATGAGCAGTTCTTC.

The V gene is TRBV9, the J gene TRBJ2-3; TRBD1 matches 9 bases. With V trimmed by 3 bases and J by 1 base, 0 bases remained unmatched. The germline V gene has CDR1 SGDLS and CDR2 YYNGEE. This CDR3 contains 14 residues. The DNA of the CDR3 is TGTGCCAGCAGCGGACAGGGGGGCACAGATACGCAGTATTTT. Residues: CASSGQGGTDTQYF.

This chain joins TRBV19 and TRBJ2-7; unclear D gene. V was trimmed by 2 bases and J by 5 bases, leaving 10 bases between them. The CDR3 is 13 amino acids. Per the germline V gene, CDR1 is LNHDA and CDR2 is SQIVND (reference sequence). The CDR3 DNA sequence: TGTGCCAGTAGTATACTGTCAAGCAACGAGCAGTACTTC. Its protein product is CASSILSSNEQYF.

This chain links TRBV2 with TRBJ1-1, with D uncertain. CDR1 and CDR2 (germline): SNHLY, FYNNEI. The CDR3 consists of 14 residues. V lost 5 bases and J 0 bases, leaving 10 bases between the germline ends. CDR3 coding DNA: TGTGCCAGCAGTCTCGGAACCATGAACACTGAAGCTTTCTTT. Its translation: CASSLGTMNTEAFF.

V usage is TRBV5-1 and J usage is TRBJ2-3, with TRBD1 identical over 8 bases. V lost 0 bases to trimming and J lost 5 bases; unmatched junction nucleotides: 5. This CDR3 region has 15 residues. In germline, CDR1 is SGHRS, CDR2 YFSETQ. CDR3 amino acids: CASSLEQGAEDTQYF. The DNA of the CDR3 is TGCGCCAGCAGCTTGGAGCAGGGGGCGGAAGATACGCAGTATTTT.

The V and J genes are TRBV13 and TRBJ2-3; either TRBD1 or TRBD2 may fit D (5 bases each). Germline-derived CDR1 and CDR2 are PRHDT and FYEKMQ (reference sequence). This CDR3 contains 16 residues. Trimming shortened V by 0 bases and J by 4 bases, and 14 bases separated the two germline ends. Here the CDR3 DNA reads TGTGCCAGCAGCTTAGGCCCGGGGCTAGCTTCAGATACGCAGTATTTT. This gives the protein CASSLGPGLASDTQYF. Looking up the rest from reference TRBV13 and TRBJ2-3 gives the full variable domain: AAGVIQSPRHLIKEKRETATLKCYPIPRHDTVYWYQQGPGQDPQFLISFYEKMQSDKGSIPDRFSAQQFSDYHSELNMSSLELGDSALYFCASSLGPGLASDTQYFGPGTRLTVL.

V usage is TRBV6-5 and J usage is TRBJ2-5, with 8 bases fitting TRBD1. This CDR3 has 14 amino acids. The V gene's germline CDR1 is MNHEY and CDR2 SVGAGI. V lost 6 bases, J lost 3 bases, and 6 bases stayed unmatched. Written as DNA, the CDR3 is TGTGCCAGCAGCCAGGACAGGGTAAAAGAGACCCAGTACTTC. Its translation: CASSQDRVKETQYF.

The chain is built from TRBV6-6 and TRBJ2-3; TRBD2 matches at 10 bases. The V and J ends lost 7 bases and 3 bases, in that order; junction bases with no gene match: 4. The V gene's germline CDR1 is MNHNY and CDR2 SVGAGI (reference sequence). CDR3 length equals 14 residues. CDR3 in DNA: TGTGCCAGCAATCTAGCGGGGGCGACAGATACGCAGTATTTT. It translates to CASNLAGATDTQYF.

This rearrangement joins TRBV19 to TRBJ2-3, with TRBD2 identical over 9 bases. The V segment lost 7 bases and the J segment 3 bases; nucleotides outside the gene matches: 14. The CDR3 runs 17 residues. Germline V CDR1 and CDR2: LNHDA, SQIVND (reference sequence). DNA of the CDR3: TGTGCCAGTACGGGTAACGATGGGCGGGGGGGGACAGATACGCAGTATTTT. Its translation is CASTGNDGRGGTDTQYF.

The chain recombines TRBV12-3 or TRBV12-4 with TRBJ2-7; D remains ambiguous. The CDR3 contains 13 residues. Trimming cost V 5 bases and J 6 bases, with 14 bases left between them. CDR3 bases: TGTGCCAGCAGTCCCTTTTTGGGCCCCGAGCAGTACTTC. Translation gives CASSPFLGPEQYF.

This chain connects TRBV28 to TRBJ2-1, with 7 bases fitting TRBD2. J lost 10 bases, V lost 8 bases, and 14 bases had no gene match. Germline V gene sequence: CDR1 MDHEN, CDR2 SYDVKM. This CDR3 contains 14 residues. Written as DNA, the CDR3 is TGTGCCAGCTTGAGAGCGGGATCGCTCGGGGAGCAGTTCTTC. Translation: CASLRAGSLGEQFF.

In this sample, this clone turned up once. The chain has TRBV19 and TRBJ1-3, with D perhaps TRBD1 (5 bases). Per germline, CDR1 LNHDA and CDR2 SQIVND (reference sequence). CDR3 size: 18 residues. Trimming took off 9 bases at V and 2 bases at J, with 26 bases between the two ends. For the CDR3, the DNA is TGTGCCAGCTTTGCCTTACCGGGGCAAAGGGGACCTGGAAACACCATATATTTT. Translated: CASFALPGQRGPGNTIYF.

CDR3 amino acids: CASSLEATRNTEAFF. CDR3 coding DNA: TGCGCCAGCAGCTTGGAGGCTACTCGGAACACTGAAGCTTTCTTT. This sequence joins TRBV5-1 and TRBJ1-1, with D uncertain. Trimming took 0 bases from V and 1 from J, leaving 10 bases between them. CDR3 size: 15 residues. Per the germline V gene, CDR1 is SGHRS and CDR2 is YFSETQ. Full variable domain (outside the CDR3, taken from reference TRBV5-1 and TRBJ1-1): KAGVTQTPRYLIKTRGQQVTLSCSPISGHRSVSWYQQTPGQGLQFLFEYFSETQRNKGNFPGRFSGRQFSNSRSEMNVSTLELGDSALYLCASSLEATRNTEAFFGQGTRLTVV.

CDR3 amino acids: CASSYSGTSNEQFF. CDR3 nucleotides: TGTGCCAGCAGTTACTCAGGGACTAGCAATGAGCAGTTCTTC. The chain is built from TRBV6-2 or TRBV6-3 and TRBJ2-1; 8 nucleotides align to TRBD2. The CDR3 is 14 amino acids. Germline values: CDR1 MNHEY, CDR2 SVGEGT. The trim removed 0 bases at V and 6 bases at J, leaving 1 base unmatched.

This clone was detected only once. This chain uses TRBV6-1 with TRBJ1-6; 9 positions agree with TRBD1. This CDR3 has 16 amino acids. CDR1 is MNHNS, CDR2 SASEGT, per germline. V trimming: 2 bases; J trimming: 5 bases; junction bases outside the gene matches: 4. CDR3 loop: CASSELGQGHNSPLHF. CDR3 DNA sequence: TGTGCCAGCAGTGAACTTGGACAGGGGCATAATTCACCCCTCCACTTT.

The chain joins TRBV3-1 (or the pseudogene TRBV3-2) to TRBJ2-7; 12 nucleotides agree with TRBD2. After removal of 3 bases from V and 5 bases from J, the junction contained 5 bases not matched to a gene. The CDR3 is 15 amino acids. Germline V lookup: CDR1 LGHDT, CDR2 YNNKEL (reference sequence). The CDR3 sequence is CASSHLAGGPHEQYF. CDR3 in DNA: TGTGCCAGCAGCCATCTAGCGGGGGGGCCCCACGAGCAGTACTTC.

The chain uses TRBV7-2 and TRBJ2-1; D perhaps matches TRBD1 (5 bases). CDR3 length: 15 amino acids. CDR1 is SGHTA, CDR2 FQGNSA, per germline. The V gene lost 5 bases and the J gene lost 7 bases, with 18 bases spanning the gap. The CDR3 region has the DNA TGTGCCAGCAGCCGCGCGGCTAGGGGTGGGAATGAGCAGTTCTTC. It is translated as CASSRAARGGNEQFF.

The CDR3 loop is CASNPSGTGELFF. The CDR3, as DNA: TGCGCCAGCAACCCCAGTGGAACCGGGGAGCTGTTTTTT. The chain uses TRBV5-1 and TRBJ2-2; D call uncertain. Trimming took 6 bases from V and 5 from J, leaving 11 bases between them. Looked up from germline, CDR1 is SGHRS and CDR2 is YFSETQ. This CDR3 has 13 amino acids.

The chain is built from TRBV25-1 and TRBJ2-7; 9 bases are a match to TRBD2. The CDR3 spans 16 residues. Trimming removed 3 bases from V and 0 bases from J; junction bases left unmatched: 6. Germline V gene sequence: CDR1 MGHDK, CDR2 SYGVNS. The CDR3 region is CASSDISGGTSYEQYF. In nucleotides, the CDR3 is TGTGCCAGCAGTGATATTAGCGGGGGCACCTCCTACGAGCAGTACTTC.